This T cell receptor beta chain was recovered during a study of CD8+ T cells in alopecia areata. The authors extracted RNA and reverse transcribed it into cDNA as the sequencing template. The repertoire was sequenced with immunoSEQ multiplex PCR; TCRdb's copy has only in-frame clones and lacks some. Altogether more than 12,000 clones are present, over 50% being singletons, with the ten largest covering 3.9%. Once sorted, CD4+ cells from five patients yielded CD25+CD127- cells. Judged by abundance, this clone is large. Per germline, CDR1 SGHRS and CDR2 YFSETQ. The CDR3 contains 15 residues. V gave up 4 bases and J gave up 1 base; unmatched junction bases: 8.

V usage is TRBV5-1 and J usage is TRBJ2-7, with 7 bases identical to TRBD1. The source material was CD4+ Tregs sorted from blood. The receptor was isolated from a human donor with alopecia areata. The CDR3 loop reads CASSRGQVISYEQYF. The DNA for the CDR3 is TGCGCCAGCAGCCGAGGACAGGTGATATCCTACGAGCAGTACTTC.